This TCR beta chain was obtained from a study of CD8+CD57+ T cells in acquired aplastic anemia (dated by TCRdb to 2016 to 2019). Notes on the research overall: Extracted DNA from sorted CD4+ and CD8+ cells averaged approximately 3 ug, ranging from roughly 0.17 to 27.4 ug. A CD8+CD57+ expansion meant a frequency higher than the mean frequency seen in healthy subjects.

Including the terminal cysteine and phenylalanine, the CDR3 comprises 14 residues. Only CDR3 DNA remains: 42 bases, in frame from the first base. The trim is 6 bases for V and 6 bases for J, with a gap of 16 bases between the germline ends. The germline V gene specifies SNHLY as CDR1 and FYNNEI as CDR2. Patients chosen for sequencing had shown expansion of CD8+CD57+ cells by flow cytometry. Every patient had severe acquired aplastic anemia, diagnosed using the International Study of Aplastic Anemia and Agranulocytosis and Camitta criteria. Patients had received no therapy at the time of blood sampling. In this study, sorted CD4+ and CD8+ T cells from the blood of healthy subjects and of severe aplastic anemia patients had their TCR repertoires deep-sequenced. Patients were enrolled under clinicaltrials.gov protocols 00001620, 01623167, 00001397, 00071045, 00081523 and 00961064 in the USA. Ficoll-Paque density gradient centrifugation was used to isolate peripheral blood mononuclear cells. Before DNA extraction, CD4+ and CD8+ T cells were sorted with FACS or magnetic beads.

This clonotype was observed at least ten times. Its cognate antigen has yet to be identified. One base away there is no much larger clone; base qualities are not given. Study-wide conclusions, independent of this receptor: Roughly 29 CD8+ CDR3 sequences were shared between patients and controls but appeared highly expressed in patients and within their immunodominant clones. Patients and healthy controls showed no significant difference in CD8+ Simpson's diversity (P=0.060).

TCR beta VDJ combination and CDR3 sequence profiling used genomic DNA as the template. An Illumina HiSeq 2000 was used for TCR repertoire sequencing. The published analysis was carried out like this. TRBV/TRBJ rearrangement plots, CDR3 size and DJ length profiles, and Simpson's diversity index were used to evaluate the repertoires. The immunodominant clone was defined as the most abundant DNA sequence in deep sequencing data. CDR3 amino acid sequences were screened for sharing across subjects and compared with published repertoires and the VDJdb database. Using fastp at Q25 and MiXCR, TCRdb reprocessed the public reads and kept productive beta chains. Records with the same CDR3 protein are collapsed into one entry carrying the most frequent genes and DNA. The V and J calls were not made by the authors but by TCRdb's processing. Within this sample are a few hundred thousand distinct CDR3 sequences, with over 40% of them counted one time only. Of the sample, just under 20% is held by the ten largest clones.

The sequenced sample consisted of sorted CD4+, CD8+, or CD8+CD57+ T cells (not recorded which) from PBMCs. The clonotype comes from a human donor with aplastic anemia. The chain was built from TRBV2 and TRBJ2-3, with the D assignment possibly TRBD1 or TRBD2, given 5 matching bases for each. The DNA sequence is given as TGTGCCAGCAGCGTGGGGGACGGACATGATACGCAGTATTTT. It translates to CASSVGDGHDTQYF.